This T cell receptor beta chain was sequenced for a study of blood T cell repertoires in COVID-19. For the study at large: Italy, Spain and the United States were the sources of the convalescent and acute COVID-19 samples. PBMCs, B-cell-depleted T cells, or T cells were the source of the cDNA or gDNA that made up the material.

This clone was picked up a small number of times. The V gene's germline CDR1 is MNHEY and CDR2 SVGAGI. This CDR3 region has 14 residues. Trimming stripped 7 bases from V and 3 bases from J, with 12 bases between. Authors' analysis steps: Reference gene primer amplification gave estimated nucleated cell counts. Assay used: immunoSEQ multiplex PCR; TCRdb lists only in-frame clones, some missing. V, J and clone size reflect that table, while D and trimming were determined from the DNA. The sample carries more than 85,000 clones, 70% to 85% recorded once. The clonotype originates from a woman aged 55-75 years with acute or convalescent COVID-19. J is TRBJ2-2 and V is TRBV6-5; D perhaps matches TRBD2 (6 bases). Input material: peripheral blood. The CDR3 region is CASTLGGYTGELFF. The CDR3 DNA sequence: TGTGCCAGCACCCTGGGGGGATACACCGGGGAGCTGTTTTTT.